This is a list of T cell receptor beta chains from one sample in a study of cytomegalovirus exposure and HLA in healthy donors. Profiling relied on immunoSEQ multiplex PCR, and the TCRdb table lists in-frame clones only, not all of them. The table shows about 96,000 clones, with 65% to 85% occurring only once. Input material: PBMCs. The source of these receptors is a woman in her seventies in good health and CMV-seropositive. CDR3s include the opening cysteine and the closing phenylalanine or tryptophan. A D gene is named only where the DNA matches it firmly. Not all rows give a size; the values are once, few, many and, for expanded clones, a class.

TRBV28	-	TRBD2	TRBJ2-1	TGTGCCAGCAGCAGCGGGGGGGCAAGCTACAATGAGCAGTTCTTC	CASSSGGASYNEQFF
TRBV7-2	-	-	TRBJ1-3	TGTGCCAGCAGCCAAGGGGGGGGGACACTAGGAAACACCATATATTTT	CASSQGGGTLGNTIYF
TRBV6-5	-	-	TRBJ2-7	TGTGCCAGCAGTTACTCGGGGAGCTCCTACGAGCAGTACTTC	CASSYSGSSYEQYF
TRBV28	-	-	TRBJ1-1	TGTGCCAGCAGTCCCACGGGGGGACGTCCTGAAGTTTTCTTT	CASSPTGGRPEVFF
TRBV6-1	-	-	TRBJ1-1	TGTGCCAGCAGGGAGGCGGGGAGAGCTTTCTTT	CASREAGRAFF
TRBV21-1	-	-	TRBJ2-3	TGTGCCAGCACCCCACTAGGTTCTAGCACAGATACGCAGTATTTT	CASTPLGSSTDTQYF
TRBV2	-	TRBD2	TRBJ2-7	TGTGCCAGCAGGAACCTCGGGACTAGCGACGAGCAGTACTTC	CASRNLGTSDEQYF
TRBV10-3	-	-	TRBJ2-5	TGTGCCATCAGACCATACAGGGACCAAGAGACCCAGTACTTC	CAIRPYRDQETQYF
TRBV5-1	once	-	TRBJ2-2	TGCGCCAGCAGCTTACAGGACACCGGGGAGCTGTTTTTT	CASSLQDTGELFF
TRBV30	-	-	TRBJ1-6	TGTGCCTGGAGTGTAATCGGTCGGGATTCACCCCTCCACTTT	CAWSVIGRDSPLHF
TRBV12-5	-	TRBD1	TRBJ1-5	TGTGCTAGTACCCCGGGACAGGGTTCTGGGGGCAATCAGCCCCAGCATTTT	CASTPGQGSGGNQPQHF
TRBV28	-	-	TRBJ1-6	TGTGCCAGCAGTTTGTACATTGATTCACCCCTCCACTTT	CASSLYIDSPLHF
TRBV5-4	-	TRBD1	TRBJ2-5	TGTGCCAGCAGCTTCCCGGGACAGGGTTCTAAGACCCAGTACTTC	CASSFPGQGSKTQYF
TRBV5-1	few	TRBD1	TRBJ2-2	TGCGCCAGCAGCTTGGGGGACAGGGTTACCGGGGAGCTGTTTTTT	CASSLGDRVTGELFF
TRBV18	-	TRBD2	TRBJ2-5	TGTGCCAGCTCACGAACTAGCGGGAAAGAGACCCAGTACTTC	CASSRTSGKETQYF
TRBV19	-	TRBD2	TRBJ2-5	TGTGCCAGTAGTATCCTAGCGGGGTATCAAGAGACCCAGTACTTC	CASSILAGYQETQYF
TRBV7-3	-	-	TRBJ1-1	TGTGCCAGCAGCTTAGGGGGCTCGAACACTGAAGCTTTCTTT	CASSLGGSNTEAFF
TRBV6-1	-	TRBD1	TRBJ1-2	TGTGCCAGCAGTGCCTCAGGGGGCGGCTATGGCTACACCTTC	CASSASGGGYGYTF
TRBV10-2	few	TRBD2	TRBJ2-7	TGCGCCAGCATGGGACTACCCACCTACGAGCAGTACTTC	CASMGLPTYEQYF
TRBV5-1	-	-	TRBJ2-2	TGCGCCAGCAGCTTGGGGAGCCCCTCCCCCGGGGAGCTGTTTTTT	CASSLGSPSPGELFF
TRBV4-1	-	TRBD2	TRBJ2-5	TGCGCCAGCAGCCAAGATCGGGGGGAAGGGACCCAGTACTTC	CASSQDRGEGTQYF
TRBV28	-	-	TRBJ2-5	TGTGCCAGCCAGACAGGCTCTCAAGAGACCCAGTACTTC	CASQTGSQETQYF
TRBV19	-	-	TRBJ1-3	TGTGCCAGTAGTCGGGACTGGGGAAACACCATATATTTT	CASSRDWGNTIYF
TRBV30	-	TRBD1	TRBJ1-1	TGTGCCTGGAGCGAGACAAGGACAGGGGTCACTGAAGCTTTCTTT	CAWSETRTGVTEAFF
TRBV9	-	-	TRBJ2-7	TGTGCCAGCAGCGTAGAGCCAGGGTGGAGCGAGCAGTACTTC	CASSVEPGWSEQYF
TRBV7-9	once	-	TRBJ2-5	TGTGCCAGCAGCCCCAATGCGGGTGGGTGGGAGACCCAGTACTTC	CASSPNAGGWETQYF
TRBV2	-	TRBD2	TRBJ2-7	TGTGCCAGCAAAACAAGCGGGAGCTCCTACGAGCAGTACTTC	CASKTSGSSYEQYF
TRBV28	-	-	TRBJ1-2	TGTGCCAGCAGTTTTCACGGGACAAACTATGGCTACACCTTC	CASSFHGTNYGYTF
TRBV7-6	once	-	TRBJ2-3	TGTGCCAGCAGCCCTAACCGGGATTACCAAAATACGCAGTATTTT	CASSPNRDYQNTQYF
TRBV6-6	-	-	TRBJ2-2	TGTGCCAGCAGTTACCGAATAGGGGGTTCCGGGGAGCTGTTTTTT	CASSYRIGGSGELFF
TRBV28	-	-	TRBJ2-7	TGTGCCAGCAGTTCCGGACAGCGTACCTCCTACGAGCAGTACTTC	CASSSGQRTSYEQYF
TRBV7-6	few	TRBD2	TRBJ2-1	TGTGCCAGCAGCTTAGTAGGGGTAGCGGGGGACCCTAGGAATGAGCAGTTCTTC	CASSLVGVAGDPRNEQFF
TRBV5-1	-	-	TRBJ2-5	TGCGCCAGCAGCTTTTCCAGGATGGAGACCCAGTACTTC	CASSFSRMETQYF
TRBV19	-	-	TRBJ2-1	TGTGCCAGTAGTATATGGAAAGCGGAGCGGAATGAGCAGTTCTTC	CASSIWKAERNEQFF
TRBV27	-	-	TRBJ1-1	TGTGCCAGCGTTAGGGGGATAACTGAAGCTTTCTTT	CASVRGITEAFF
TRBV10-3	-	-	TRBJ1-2	TGTGCCATCAGACCCGACACGGATGGCTACACCTTC	CAIRPDTDGYTF
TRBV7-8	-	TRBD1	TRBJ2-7	TGTGCCAGCAGGCACAGGGGGCGATACGAGCAGTACTTC	CASRHRGRYEQYF
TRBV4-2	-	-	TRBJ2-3	TGTGCCAGCAGCCAAGACGGGCAGGGTGTCGATACGCAGTATTTT	CASSQDGQGVDTQYF
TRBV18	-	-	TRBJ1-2	TGTGCCAGCTCACCAGGCAGGGGCGGCTATGGCTACACCTTC	CASSPGRGGYGYTF
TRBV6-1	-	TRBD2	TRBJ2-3	TGTGCCAGCAGTGATTTAGCGGGACCCTTTACAGATACGCAGTATTTT	CASSDLAGPFTDTQYF
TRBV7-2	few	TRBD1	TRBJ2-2	TGTGCCAGCAGCCCAGACAGGGGGCGCACCGGGGAGCTGTTTTTT	CASSPDRGRTGELFF
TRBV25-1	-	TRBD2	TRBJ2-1	TGTGCCAGCGAAGCGGGAGGAACCTACAATGAGCAGTTCTTC	CASEAGGTYNEQFF
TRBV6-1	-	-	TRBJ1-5	TGTGCCAGCAGTGAACTTAAGTGGACTTCTCGGTTGCAGCCCCAGCATTTT	CASSELKWTSRLQPQHF
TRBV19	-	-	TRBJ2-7	TGTGCCAGTAGTATTAAGGGGGCGGGAGAGCAGTACTTC	CASSIKGAGEQYF
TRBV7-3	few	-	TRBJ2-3	TGTGCCAGCAGCTTCGCTTTGGGGCCAGATACGCAGTATTTT	CASSFALGPDTQYF
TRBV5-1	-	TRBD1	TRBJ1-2	TGCGCCAGCAGCGACCAGACAGGGGGCTATGGCTACACCTTC	CASSDQTGGYGYTF
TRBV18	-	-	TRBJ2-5	TGTGCCAGCTCTCCCTCAGTTACGTACCAAGAGACCCAGTACTTC	CASSPSVTYQETQYF
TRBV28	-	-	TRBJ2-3	TGTGCCAGCAGTTCTACAGATACGCAGTATTTT	CASSSTDTQYF